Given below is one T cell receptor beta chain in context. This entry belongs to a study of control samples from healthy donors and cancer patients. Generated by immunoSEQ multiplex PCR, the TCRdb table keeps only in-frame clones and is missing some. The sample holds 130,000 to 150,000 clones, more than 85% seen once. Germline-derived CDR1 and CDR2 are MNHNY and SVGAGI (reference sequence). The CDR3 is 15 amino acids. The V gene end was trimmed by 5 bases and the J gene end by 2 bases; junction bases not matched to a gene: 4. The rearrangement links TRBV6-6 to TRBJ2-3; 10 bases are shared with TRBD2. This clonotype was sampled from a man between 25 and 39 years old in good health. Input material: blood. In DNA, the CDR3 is TGTGCCAGCAGTATAAGCGGGGGGGCCACAGATACGCAGTATTTT. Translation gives CASSISGGATDTQYF.